The entry below describes one TCR beta chain. The antigen is undetermined. Positive CCR7 selection of CD45RO-negative cells yielded the naive CD8 cells, and terminally differentiated effector memory CD45RA+ cells were excluded. This CDR3 contains 17 residues. V dropped 8 bases and J dropped 0 bases, with 23 bases sitting between them. Germline V gene lookup returns CDR1 SEHNR and CDR2 FQNEAQ (reference sequence). The protocol was immunoSEQ multiplex PCR, while the TCRdb copy is restricted to in-frame clones and leaves out a portion. The repertoire holds around 560,000 clones, with 90% to 95% as singletons. This sample was taken from a study of shared clonotypes between healthy human individuals. Study findings and constraints: Naive CD4 clonotypes were shared across a handful of donors at about 5%. Donors were few, which limited the genetic and exposure-history diversity represented. Sequencing depth was expected to affect clonotype sharing among donors. Naive subsets generally exceeded memory subsets in estimated richness.

The rearrangement joins TRBV7-9 to TRBJ2-7; D is perhaps TRBD1 (6 bases). The TCR sequence derives from a woman in her 30s in good health. The sequenced sample consisted of naive CD8+ T cells sorted from blood. The CDR3 sequence: CASVVSGEGTDSYEQYF. CDR3 nucleotides: TGTGCCAGCGTGGTGTCAGGGGAAGGAACCGACTCCTACGAGCAGTACTTC.